This T cell receptor (beta chain) was captured in a study of blood T cell repertoires in COVID-19. Overall study context: T cells, B-cell-depleted T cells, or PBMCs supplied cDNA or gDNA.

Per the original methods: Quantification of nucleated cells was approximated via reference gene primer amplification. Using immunoSEQ multiplex PCR, the repertoire was profiled, and TCRdb retains in-frame clones only, with some absent. Clonal size and the V and J genes are those of that table, whereas D and trimming came from the DNA. This table holds some 200,000 clones, 70% to 85% found once. Material for sequencing was peripheral blood. The sequence derives from a man aged 45 to 65 with active or convalescent COVID-19.

The CDR3 loop is CASRPDRGGNTIYF. The CDR3 bases are TGTGCCAGCAGACCCGACAGGGGTGGAAACACCATATATTTT. This rearrangement joins TRBV28 to TRBJ1-3, with 8 bases that match TRBD1. The CDR3 covers 14 residues. Germline V gene sequence: CDR1 MDHEN, CDR2 SYDVKM. The V segment lost 6 bases and the J segment 3 bases; nucleotides outside the gene matches: 4.